This passage covers 21 T cell receptor beta chains from one sample sequenced in a study of T cells in narcolepsy. Profiled with immunoSEQ multiplex PCR; TCRdb holds only in-frame clones, not every one. Here the sample spans about 26,000 clones, approximately 77% being singletons. The material sequenced was memory (CD45RA-) CD4+ T cells from blood. These receptor sequences come from a human donor in good health.

The chain has TRBV2 and TRBJ2-5; TRBD2 matches 7 bases. Germline V gives CDR1 SNHLY, CDR2 FYNNEI. The J segment lost 5 bases and the V segment lost 6 bases, leaving 6 bases of the junction unmatched. CDR3 length: 13 residues. The CDR3 loop reads CASSANGGETQYF. Written as DNA, the CDR3 is TGTGCCAGCAGCGCTAACGGGGGGGAGACCCAGTACTTC.

This rearrangement joins TRBV7-2 to TRBJ1-5; the D gene is possibly TRBD1 (6 bases). The germline V and J ends were trimmed by 1 base and 2 bases, with 9 bases remaining between them. The CDR3 is made up of 15 amino acids. Germline assignment: CDR1 SGHTA and CDR2 FQGNSA. The chain's CDR3 is CASSLVAGGNQPQHF. For the CDR3, the DNA is TGTGCCAGCAGCTTAGTGGCAGGGGGCAATCAGCCCCAGCATTTT.

The genes are TRBV5-4 and TRBJ2-6; the D gene could be TRBD1 or TRBD2 (6 bases each). V was trimmed by 1 base and J by 3 bases, leaving 11 bases between them. Germline CDR1 and CDR2: SGHNT and YYREEE (reference sequence). CDR3 size: 16 residues. CDR3 bases: TGTGCCAGCAGCTTGATGGGGGGCGGTGGGGCCAACGTCCTGACTTTC. Its protein product is CASSLMGGGGANVLTF. The whole variable domain, filled in from reference TRBV5-4 and TRBJ2-6, reads ETGVTQSPTHLIKTRGQQVTLRCSSQSGHNTVSWYQQALGQGPQFIFQYYREEENGRGNFPPRFSGLQFPNYSSELNVNALELDDSALYLCASSLMGGGGANVLTFGAGSRLTVL.

The chain combines TRBV29-1 with TRBJ2-5, with a possible D match to TRBD2 (6 bases). CDR3 size: 12 residues. Germline V gene lookup returns CDR1 SQVTM and CDR2 ANQGSEA. Trimming took 6 bases from V and 2 from J, leaving 10 bases between them. CDR3 sequence reads: CSVGRGQETQYF. CDR3 bases: TGCAGCGTCGGGCGGGGTCAAGAGACCCAGTACTTC.

This chain connects TRBV28 to TRBJ2-2, with 11 bases lining up with TRBD2. Trimming removed 10 bases from V and 6 bases from J; junction bases left unmatched: 7. From germline, CDR1 is MDHEN and CDR2 SYDVKM. The CDR3 runs to 14 residues. The CDR3 protein is CATVTSGRAGELFF. DNA for the CDR3: TGTGCCACCGTAACTAGCGGGAGAGCCGGGGAGCTGTTTTTT.

In its sample, this clone was seen a few times. The chain couples TRBV5-5 to TRBJ2-7; possible D gene TRBD1, 5 bases. This CDR3 contains 13 residues. CDR1 SGHKS and CDR2 YYEKEE come from the germline V gene (reference sequence). The V end lost 4 bases, the J end lost 4 bases, and 12 bases lay between the germline ends. The CDR3 DNA follows: TGTGCCAGCAGCCGACAGATTGATTACGAGCAGTACTTC. Translating gives CASSRQIDYEQYF.

V and J are TRBV14 and TRBJ1-4; D gene uncertain. Germline lookup yields CDR1 SGHDN and CDR2 FVKESK. The CDR3 has 14 amino acids. Trimming cost V 4 bases and J 5 bases, with 11 bases left between them. The CDR3, as DNA: TGTGCCAGCAGCCCCAGGTGGTCCAATGAAAAACTGTTTTTT. Residues: CASSPRWSNEKLFF.

The chain has TRBV18 and TRBJ1-5, with 8 bases matching TRBD1. Germline values: CDR1 KGHSH, CDR2 LQKENI. The V and J ends lost 0 bases and 1 base, in that order; junction bases with no gene match: 11. The CDR3 runs 19 residues. CDR3 sequence: CASSPPSRGRAKSNQPQHF. CDR3 DNA sequence: TGTGCCAGCTCACCACCGTCCAGGGGGCGCGCTAAGAGCAATCAGCCCCAGCATTTT. Using reference TRBV18 and TRBJ1-5 for the parts outside the CDR3, the full variable domain is NAGVMQNPRHLVRRRGQEARLRCSPMKGHSHVYWYRQLPEEGLKFMVYLQKENIIDESGMPKERFSAEFPKEGPSILRIQQVVRGDSAAYFCASSPPSRGRAKSNQPQHFGDGTRLSIL.

This clone was counted between two and nine times. V usage is TRBV6-5 and J usage is TRBJ1-1, with D uncertain. Trimming pared 6 bases from V and 1 base from J, leaving 15 bases between. Germline-derived CDR1 and CDR2 are MNHEY and SVGAGI. This CDR3 is built from 15 residues. The CDR3 sequence is CASSRLNPRNTEAFF. The CDR3 nucleotides are TGTGCCAGCAGCCGACTTAACCCCCGGAACACTGAAGCTTTCTTT.

The J gene is TRBJ1-5, the V gene TRBV11-2, with D unclear. Germline V lookup: CDR1 SGHAT, CDR2 FQNNGV. This CDR3 has 15 residues. Deletions cut 3 bases from V and 4 bases from J, with 13 bases between. The chain's CDR3 is CASSFRLHPNQPQHF. CDR3 coding DNA: TGTGCCAGCAGCTTTAGACTCCACCCGAATCAGCCCCAGCATTTT.

The V and J genes are TRBV7-9 and TRBJ1-5; 8 bases are a match to TRBD1. This CDR3 region has 15 residues. Germline lookup yields CDR1 SEHNR and CDR2 FQNEAQ (reference sequence). The ends lost 5 bases at V and 2 bases at J; junction bases unmatched: 5. CDR3 sequence reads: CASSPGDRRNQPQHF. DNA for the CDR3: TGTGCCAGCAGCCCCGGGGACAGGCGCAATCAGCCCCAGCATTTT.

The V call is TRBV7-8, the J call TRBJ2-5; TRBD1 is a possible D gene (6 bases). CDR1 and CDR2 from the germline V gene are SGHVS and FQNEAQ. The CDR3 has 13 amino acids. Trimming removed 7 bases from V and 2 bases from J, with 11 bases in between. The CDR3 loop reads CASTKDRQETQYF. CDR3 DNA: TGTGCCAGCACGAAGGACAGACAAGAGACCCAGTACTTC.

In this sample, this clone turned up a few times. The gene calls are TRBV28 and TRBJ1-2; the D is unclear. This CDR3 has 16 amino acids. V gave up 7 bases and J gave up 6 bases, with 24 bases separating them. CDR1 is MDHEN, CDR2 SYDVKM, per germline. The CDR3, as DNA: TGTGCCAGCAATGTATATCCGGGCCATCAGCCTAATGGCTACACCTTC. It translates to CASNVYPGHQPNGYTF.

Worth noting for this clone: Compared with germline, one end of the junction differs, possibly owing to a read error. The V and J genes are TRBV7-7 and TRBJ2-3, with TRBD2 matching over 8 bases. The CDR3 spans 15 residues. In germline, CDR1 is SSHAT, CDR2 FNYEAQ (reference sequence). CDR3: CASSSGLGGTDTQYF. Written as DNA, the CDR3 is TGTGCTAGCAGCTCGGGACTAGGAGGCACAGATACGCAGTATTTT.

This rearrangement joins TRBV6-6 to TRBJ2-5; no definite D call. The CDR3 totals 16 residues. Germline-derived CDR1 and CDR2 are MNHNY and SVGAGI (reference sequence). V dropped 4 bases and J dropped 4 bases, with 19 bases sitting between them. The CDR3 nucleotides read TGTGCCAGCAGTTTGAACTCTGTCCTTTTGCGAGAGACCCAGTACTTC. Amino acids: CASSLNSVLLRETQYF.

Worth noting for this clone: Other DNA sequences in this specimen translate into the identical CDR3. This sequence joins TRBV7-6 and TRBJ1-1; D call uncertain. CDR1 is SGHVS and CDR2 is FNYEAQ in the germline V gene. Trimming removed 5 bases at V and 1 base at J, with 11 bases between. The CDR3 is made up of 14 amino acids. The CDR3 DNA reads as TGTGCCAGCAGCCTGGGGATCCAGAACACTGAAGCTTTCTTT. Translation gives CASSLGIQNTEAFF.

Written as DNA, the CDR3 is TGTGCCTCGGACCGGGGGCAGGGAGGTCGTGGCTACACCTTC. Amino acid sequence: CASDRGQGGRGYTF. The chain couples TRBV2 to TRBJ1-2; possible D gene TRBD1, 6 bases. Trimming stripped 11 bases from V and 7 bases from J, with 23 bases between. Germline CDR1 SNHLY, CDR2 FYNNEI. The CDR3 has 14 amino acids.

CDR3 nucleotides: TGTGCCAGCAGCTTAGCAACCCAGGGAGCGGACACTGAAGCTTTCTTT. Amino acid sequence: CASSLATQGADTEAFF. The chain links TRBV11-2 to TRBJ1-1, with D perhaps TRBD1 (5 bases). Germline-derived CDR1 and CDR2 are SGHAT and FQNNGV. Trimming pared 1 base from V and 3 bases from J, leaving 15 bases between. CDR3 length: 16 amino acids.

The sample holds one count of this clone. V is TRBV29-1 and J is TRBJ1-1; no firm D call. Germline V lookup: CDR1 SQVTM, CDR2 ANQGSEA. Trimming removed 3 bases at V and 6 bases at J, with 17 bases between. This CDR3 contains 14 residues. CDR3 sequence (DNA): TGCAGCGTTGACTTCGGGAGGACGGGCTCTGAAGCTTTCTTT. Protein: CSVDFGRTGSEAFF.

J is TRBJ2-3 and V is TRBV11-3, with TRBD2 matching 11 bases. The CDR3 is 16 residues long. With 5 bases clipped from V and 2 bases from J, the junction kept 6 bases outside the gene matches. CDR1 and CDR2 from the germline V gene are SGHNT and YENEEA. The CDR3 sequence: CASSPGTSGTTDTQYF. CDR3 nucleotide sequence: TGTGCCAGCAGCCCGGGGACTAGCGGTACCACAGATACGCAGTATTTT.

This chain joins TRBV19 and TRBJ2-5; 10 bases match TRBD1. The CDR3 loop spans 16 amino acids. Germline-derived CDR1 and CDR2 are LNHDA and SQIVND (reference sequence). The V and J ends lost 5 bases and 4 bases, in that order; junction bases with no gene match: 10. CDR3 in DNA: TGTGCCAGTAGTGCCCTACGGGGACAGGGGTCAGAGACCCAGTACTTC. The encoded protein is CASSALRGQGSETQYF.